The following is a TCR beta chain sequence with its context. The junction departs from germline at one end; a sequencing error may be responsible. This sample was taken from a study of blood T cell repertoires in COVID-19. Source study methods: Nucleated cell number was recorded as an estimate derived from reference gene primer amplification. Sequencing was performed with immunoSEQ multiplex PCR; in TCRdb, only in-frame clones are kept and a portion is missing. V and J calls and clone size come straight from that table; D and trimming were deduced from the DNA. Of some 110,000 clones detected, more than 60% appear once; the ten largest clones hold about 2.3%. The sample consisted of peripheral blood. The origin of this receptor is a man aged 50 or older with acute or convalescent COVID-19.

The CDR3 sequence is CASCSGNNGELFF. CDR3 sequence (DNA): TGTGCCAGCTGCTCGGGAAACAACGGGGAGCTGTTTTTT. The chain is built from TRBV27 and TRBJ2-2, with D possibly being TRBD2 (5 bases). The CDR3 contains 13 residues. Germline loops: CDR1 MNHEY, CDR2 SMNVEV (reference sequence).